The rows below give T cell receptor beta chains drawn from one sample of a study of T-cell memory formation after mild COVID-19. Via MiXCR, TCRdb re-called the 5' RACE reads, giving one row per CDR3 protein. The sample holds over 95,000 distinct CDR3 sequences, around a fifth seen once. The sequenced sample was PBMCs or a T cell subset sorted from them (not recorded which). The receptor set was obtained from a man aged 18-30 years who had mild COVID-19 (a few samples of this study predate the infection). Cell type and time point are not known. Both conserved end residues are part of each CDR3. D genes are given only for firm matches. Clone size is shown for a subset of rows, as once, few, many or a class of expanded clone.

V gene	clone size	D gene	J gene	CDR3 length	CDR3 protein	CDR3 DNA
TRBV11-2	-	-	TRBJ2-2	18	CASSLHVLGKKNTGELFF	TGTGCCAGCAGCTTGCATGTCCTAGGGAAAAAGAACACCGGGGAGCTGTTTTTT
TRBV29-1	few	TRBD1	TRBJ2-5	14	CSVEPGQGQETQYF	TGCAGCGTTGAGCCGGGACAGGGACAAGAGACCCAGTACTTC
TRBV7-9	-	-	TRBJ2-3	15	CASSLTWGDADTQYF	TGTGCCAGCAGCTTAACGTGGGGCGACGCAGATACGCAGTATTTT
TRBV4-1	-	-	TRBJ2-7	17	CASSQLGKPGPNYEQYF	TGCGCCAGCAGCCAGCTAGGCAAACCGGGCCCAAACTACGAGCAGTACTTC
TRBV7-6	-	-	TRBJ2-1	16	CASSLEAGTRGNEQFF	TGTGCCAGCAGCTTAGAAGCAGGGACCCGTGGAAATGAGCAGTTCTTC
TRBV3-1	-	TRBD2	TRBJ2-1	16	CASSRTLAGGRNEQFF	TGTGCCAGCAGCCGTACCCTAGCGGGGGGTAGGAATGAGCAGTTCTTC
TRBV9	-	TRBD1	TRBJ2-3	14	CASSVEGAGDTQYF	TGTGCCAGCAGCGTAGAGGGGGCCGGAGATACGCAGTATTTT
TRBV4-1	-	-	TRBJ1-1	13	CASSQVEGLTLFF	TGCGCCAGCAGCCAAGTGGAGGGATTGACGCTTTTCTTT
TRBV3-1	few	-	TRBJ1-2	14	CASSQEDGDYGYTF	TGTGCCAGCAGCCAAGAAGACGGGGACTATGGCTACACCTTC
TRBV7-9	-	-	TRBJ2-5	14	CASSLVGGPGTQYF	TGTGCCAGCAGCTTAGTCGGCGGCCCGGGGACCCAGTACTTC
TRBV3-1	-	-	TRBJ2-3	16	CASSQVPGQVSDTQYF	TGTGCCAGCAGCCAAGTACCGGGCCAGGTTTCGGATACGCAGTATTTT
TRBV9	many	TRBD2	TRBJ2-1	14	CASSSGLAGFPQFF	TGTGCCAGCAGCTCGGGACTAGCGGGATTCCCCCAGTTCTTC
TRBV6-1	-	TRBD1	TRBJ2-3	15	CASSERQGVTDTQYF	TGTGCCAGCAGTGAAAGACAGGGGGTCACAGATACGCAGTATTTT
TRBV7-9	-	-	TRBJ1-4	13	CASSLGQDEKLFF	TGTGCCAGCAGCTTAGGACAGGATGAAAAACTGTTTTTT
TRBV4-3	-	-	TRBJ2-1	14	CASSQGVAYNEQFF	TGCGCCAGCAGCCAAGGGGTGGCTTACAATGAGCAGTTCTTC
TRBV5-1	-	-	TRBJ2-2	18	CASRGGLRQDRNTGELFF	TGCGCCAGCAGAGGCGGCCTTCGGCAGGACAGAAACACCGGGGAGCTGTTTTTT
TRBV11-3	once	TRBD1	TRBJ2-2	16	CASSVRGLPNTGELFF	TGTGCCAGCAGCGTGAGGGGGCTACCGAACACCGGGGAGCTGTTTTTT
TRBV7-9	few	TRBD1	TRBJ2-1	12	CASSLRGLEQFF	TGTGCCAGCAGCTTAAGGGGGCTCGAGCAGTTCTTC
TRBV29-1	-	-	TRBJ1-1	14	CSLLKGAVYTEAFF	TGCAGCCTTTTGAAGGGAGCGGTCTACACTGAAGCTTTCTTT
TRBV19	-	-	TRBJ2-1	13	CASMDSSYNEQFF	TGTGCCAGTATGGACTCCTCCTACAATGAGCAGTTCTTC
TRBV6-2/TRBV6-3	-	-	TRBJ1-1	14	CASSYSTVPDEAFF	TGTGCCAGCAGTTACTCGACCGTACCCGACGAAGCTTTCTTT
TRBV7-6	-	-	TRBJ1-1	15	CASSLNRDMNTEAFF	TGTGCCAGCAGCCTAAACAGGGATATGAACACTGAAGCTTTCTTT
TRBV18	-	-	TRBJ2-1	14	CASSPLDSHNEQFF	TGTGCCAGCTCACCACTAGACAGCCACAATGAGCAGTTCTTC
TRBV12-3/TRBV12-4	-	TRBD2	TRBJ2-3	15	CASTKPGLAADTQYF	TGTGCCAGCACCAAGCCGGGACTAGCGGCAGATACGCAGTATTTT
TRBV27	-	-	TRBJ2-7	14	CASSLRSEPYEQYF	TGTGCCAGCAGTTTAAGGTCGGAGCCCTACGAGCAGTACTTC
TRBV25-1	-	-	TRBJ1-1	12	CASSDMYTEAFF	TGTGCCAGCAGTGATATGTACACTGAAGCTTTCTTT
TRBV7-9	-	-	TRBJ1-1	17	CASTRGESGYRNTEAFF	TGTGCCAGTACGCGGGGGGAGTCAGGTTATAGAAACACTGAAGCTTTCTTT
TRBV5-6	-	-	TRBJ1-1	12	CASSSRGLEAFF	TGTGCCAGCAGCTCCCGGGGGCTAGAAGCTTTCTTT
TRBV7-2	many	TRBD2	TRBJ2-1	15	CASSLLAGGYNEQFF	TGTGCCAGCAGTCTATTAGCGGGGGGGTACAATGAGCAGTTCTTC
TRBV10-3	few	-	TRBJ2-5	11	CAIREEETQYF	TGTGCCATCAGAGAGGAAGAGACCCAGTACTTC
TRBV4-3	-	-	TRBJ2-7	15	CASSLDRDGFYEQYF	TGCGCCAGCAGTTTAGATAGGGACGGATTCTACGAGCAGTACTTC
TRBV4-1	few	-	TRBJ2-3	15	CASSQVTGSTDTQYF	TGCGCCAGCAGCCAAGTCACCGGGAGCACAGATACGCAGTATTTT
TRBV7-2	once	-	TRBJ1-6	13	CASTGQYNSPLHF	TGTGCCAGCACCGGACAGTATAATTCACCCCTCCACTTT
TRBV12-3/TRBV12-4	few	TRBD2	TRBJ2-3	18	CASSDGRLAGAFTDTQYF	TGTGCCAGCAGCGACGGACGACTAGCGGGGGCCTTCACAGATACGCAGTATTTT
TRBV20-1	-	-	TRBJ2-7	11	CSVPVSYEQYF	TGCAGTGTCCCAGTCTCCTACGAGCAGTACTTC
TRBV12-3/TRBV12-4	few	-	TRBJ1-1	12	CASIGQRGKAFF	TGTGCCAGCATTGGGCAAAGAGGGAAGGCTTTCTTT
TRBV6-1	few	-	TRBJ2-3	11	CASNHPDTQYF	TGTGCCAGCAACCATCCAGATACGCAGTATTTT
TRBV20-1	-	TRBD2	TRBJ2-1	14	CSAIGGGSYNEQFF	TGCAGTGCTATTGGCGGGGGTTCCTACAATGAGCAGTTCTTC
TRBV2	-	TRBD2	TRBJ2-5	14	CASSGLAGRETQYF	TGTGCCAGCAGTGGTCTAGCGGGGCGAGAGACCCAGTACTTC
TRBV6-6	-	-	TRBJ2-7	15	CASTQNGIYSYEQYF	TGTGCCAGCACCCAGAACGGGATTTACTCCTACGAGCAGTACTTC
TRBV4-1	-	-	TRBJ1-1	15	CASSQGVLGNTEAFF	TGCGCCAGCAGCCAAGGGGTTCTAGGGAACACTGAAGCTTTCTTT
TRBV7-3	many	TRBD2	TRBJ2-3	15	CASSAKTSGADTQYF	TGTGCCAGCAGCGCGAAGACTAGCGGGGCGGATACGCAGTATTTT
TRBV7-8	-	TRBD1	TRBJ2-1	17	CASSLVGGGSRSNEQFF	TGTGCCAGCAGCTTAGTAGGGGGCGGGTCTCGGAGCAATGAGCAGTTCTTC
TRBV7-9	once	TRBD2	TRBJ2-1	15	CASSLSGGSYNEQFF	TGTGCCAGCAGCCTTAGCGGGGGGAGTTACAATGAGCAGTTCTTC
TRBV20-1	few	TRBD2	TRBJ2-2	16	CSAIEGLARNTGELFF	TGCAGTGCTATAGAGGGACTAGCGAGGAACACCGGGGAGCTGTTTTTT
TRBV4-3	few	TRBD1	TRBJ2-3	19	CASSRGGTGFPLGTDTQYF	TGCGCCAGCAGCCGTGGGGGGACAGGGTTCCCCCTCGGCACAGATACGCAGTATTTT
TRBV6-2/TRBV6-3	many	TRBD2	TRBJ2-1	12	CASSLAGYEQFF	TGTGCCAGCAGTCTAGCGGGGTATGAGCAGTTCTTC
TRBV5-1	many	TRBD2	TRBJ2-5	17	CASSLTLLAGTRETQYF	TGCGCCAGCAGCTTAACCTTACTAGCGGGGACTCGTGAGACCCAGTACTTC
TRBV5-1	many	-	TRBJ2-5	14	CASSLAGYQETQYF	TGCGCCAGCAGCTTGGCAGGGTATCAAGAGACCCAGTACTTC
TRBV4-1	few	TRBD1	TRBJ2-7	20	CASSQAGTGTLLAALDEQYF	TGCGCCAGCAGCCAGGCTGGGACAGGAACGCTGCTTGCAGCATTGGACGAGCAGTACTTC
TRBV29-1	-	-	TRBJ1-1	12	CSAPVGSTEAFF	TGCAGCGCCCCGGTAGGGAGTACTGAAGCTTTCTTT
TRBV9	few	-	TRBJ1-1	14	CASSGGSGYTEAFF	TGTGCCAGCAGCGGGGGGAGCGGGTACACTGAAGCTTTCTTT
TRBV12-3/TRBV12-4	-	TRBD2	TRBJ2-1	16	CASTMGRGEPYNEQFF	TGTGCCAGCACCATGGGGCGGGGGGAGCCCTACAATGAGCAGTTCTTC
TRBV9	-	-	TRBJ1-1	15	CASSSPQGLDTEAFF	TGTGCCAGCAGCTCCCCCCAGGGGTTAGACACTGAAGCTTTCTTT
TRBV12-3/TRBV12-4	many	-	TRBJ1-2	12	CASRNQAYGYTF	TGTGCCAGCAGGAACCAGGCCTATGGCTACACCTTC